The 7 T cell receptor beta chains listed next were all sequenced from one sample in a study of control samples from healthy donors and cancer patients (dated by TCRdb to the early 2020s). Receptor libraries were prepared by the immunoSEQ multiplex PCR assay. TCRdb obtained this table from immuneACCESS and retained in-frame rearrangements with V and J assigned. These tables miss some clones; where compared with another copy, unresolved V genes account for less than half of the shortfall, and the remainder is unexplained. Across this sample there are some 150,000 clones, with 90% to 95% seen only once. The ten largest clonotypes hold 13% to 15% of the sample. Specimen: PBMCs. These TCRs come from a man between 60 and 75 years old with colorectal cancer.

As to this clone: This CDR3 is also generated by other DNA sequences in the sample. CDR3 sequence: CASSLVAGNTEAFF. CDR3 coding DNA: TGCGCCAGCAGCTTGGTGGCGGGGAACACTGAAGCTTTCTTT. The V gene is TRBV5-1, the J gene TRBJ1-1, with D uncertain. Germline V lookup: CDR1 SGHRS, CDR2 YFSETQ. The CDR3 is 14 amino acids. Trimming shortened V by 0 bases and J by 1 base, and 7 bases separated the two germline ends.

This clone occurred once. The chain employs TRBV4-3 and TRBJ1-2; 7 nucleotides line up with TRBD1. The CDR3 contains 17 residues. V gave up 1 base and J gave up 8 bases; unmatched junction bases: 16. Germline V lookup: CDR1 LGHNA, CDR2 YSLEER. In DNA form, the CDR3 reads TGCGCCAGCAGCCAAGTCGTTTCTAGGGGGCAAATAAAGGGCTACACCTTC. Its translation: CASSQVVSRGQIKGYTF.

The chain joins TRBV15 to TRBJ1-3, with 11 nucleotides matching TRBD1. The CDR3 length is 19 residues. Germline V gene data show CDR1 as LNHNV and CDR2 as YYDKDF (reference sequence). V trimming: 0 bases; J trimming: 2 bases; junction bases outside the gene matches: 9. The CDR3 sequence: CATSREGRPGQGAGNTIYF. The CDR3 region has the DNA TGTGCCACCAGCAGAGAGGGGAGGCCGGGACAGGGGGCTGGAAACACCATATATTTT. Full variable domain (missing parts from reference TRBV15 and TRBJ1-3): DAMVIQNPRYQVTQFGKPVTLSCSQTLNHNVMYWYQQKSSQAPKLLFHYYDKDFNNEADTPDNFQSRRPNTSFCFLDIRSPGLGDTAMYLCATSREGRPGQGAGNTIYFGEGSWLTVV.

V usage is TRBV5-4 and J usage is TRBJ1-2, with D tentatively TRBD1 (5 bases). The CDR3 spans 14 residues. Germline assignment: CDR1 SGHNT and CDR2 YYREEE (reference sequence). Trimming cost V 0 bases and J 8 bases, with 14 bases left between them. CDR3 in DNA: TGTGCCAGCAGCTTGGCCGGGACGGCGGACGGCTACACCTTC. Amino acid sequence: CASSLAGTADGYTF. Full variable domain (missing parts from reference TRBV5-4 and TRBJ1-2): ETGVTQSPTHLIKTRGQQVTLRCSSQSGHNTVSWYQQALGQGPQFIFQYYREEENGRGNFPPRFSGLQFPNYSSELNVNALELDDSALYLCASSLAGTADGYTFGSGTRLTVV.

The rearrangement uses TRBV30 and TRBJ2-2, with 8 nucleotides matching TRBD1. Trimming took 0 bases from V and 6 from J; bases not matched to a gene: 6. From germline, CDR1 is GTSNPN and CDR2 SVGIG (reference sequence). The CDR3 length is 15 residues. The CDR3 DNA reads TGTGCCTGGAGTGTAGGACAGGGAGAGGCCGGGGAGCTGTTTTTT. It specifies CAWSVGQGEAGELFF.

This clone came up once. The chain combines TRBV7-9 with TRBJ2-7; possible D gene TRBD2, 6 bases. Germline-derived CDR1 and CDR2 are SEHNR and FQNEAQ (reference sequence). Trimming removed 1 base from V and 6 bases from J, with 10 bases in between. CDR3 length: 13 residues. The CDR3 DNA is TGTGCCAGCAGCTTAGACGGGACTCGCGAGCAGTACTTC. It translates to CASSLDGTREQYF. Supplemented by reference TRBV7-9 and TRBJ2-7, the full variable domain reads DTGVSQNPRHKITKRGQNVTFRCDPISEHNRLYWYRQTLGQGPEFLTYFQNEAQLEKSRLLSDRFSAERPKGSFSTLEIQRTEQGDSAMYLCASSLDGTREQYFGPGTRLTVT.

The V and J genes are TRBV5-8 and TRBJ1-1; tentatively, D is TRBD1 (5 bases). The CDR3 spans 17 residues. The V end was cut by 1 base, the J end by 3 bases, with 19 bases between. The germline CDR1 and CDR2 sequences are SGHTS and YDEGEE. For the CDR3, the DNA is TGTGCCAGCAGCTTGTTCCGTTCGGGCAGGGTGGACACTGAAGCTTTCTTT. Translation gives CASSLFRSGRVDTEAFF.